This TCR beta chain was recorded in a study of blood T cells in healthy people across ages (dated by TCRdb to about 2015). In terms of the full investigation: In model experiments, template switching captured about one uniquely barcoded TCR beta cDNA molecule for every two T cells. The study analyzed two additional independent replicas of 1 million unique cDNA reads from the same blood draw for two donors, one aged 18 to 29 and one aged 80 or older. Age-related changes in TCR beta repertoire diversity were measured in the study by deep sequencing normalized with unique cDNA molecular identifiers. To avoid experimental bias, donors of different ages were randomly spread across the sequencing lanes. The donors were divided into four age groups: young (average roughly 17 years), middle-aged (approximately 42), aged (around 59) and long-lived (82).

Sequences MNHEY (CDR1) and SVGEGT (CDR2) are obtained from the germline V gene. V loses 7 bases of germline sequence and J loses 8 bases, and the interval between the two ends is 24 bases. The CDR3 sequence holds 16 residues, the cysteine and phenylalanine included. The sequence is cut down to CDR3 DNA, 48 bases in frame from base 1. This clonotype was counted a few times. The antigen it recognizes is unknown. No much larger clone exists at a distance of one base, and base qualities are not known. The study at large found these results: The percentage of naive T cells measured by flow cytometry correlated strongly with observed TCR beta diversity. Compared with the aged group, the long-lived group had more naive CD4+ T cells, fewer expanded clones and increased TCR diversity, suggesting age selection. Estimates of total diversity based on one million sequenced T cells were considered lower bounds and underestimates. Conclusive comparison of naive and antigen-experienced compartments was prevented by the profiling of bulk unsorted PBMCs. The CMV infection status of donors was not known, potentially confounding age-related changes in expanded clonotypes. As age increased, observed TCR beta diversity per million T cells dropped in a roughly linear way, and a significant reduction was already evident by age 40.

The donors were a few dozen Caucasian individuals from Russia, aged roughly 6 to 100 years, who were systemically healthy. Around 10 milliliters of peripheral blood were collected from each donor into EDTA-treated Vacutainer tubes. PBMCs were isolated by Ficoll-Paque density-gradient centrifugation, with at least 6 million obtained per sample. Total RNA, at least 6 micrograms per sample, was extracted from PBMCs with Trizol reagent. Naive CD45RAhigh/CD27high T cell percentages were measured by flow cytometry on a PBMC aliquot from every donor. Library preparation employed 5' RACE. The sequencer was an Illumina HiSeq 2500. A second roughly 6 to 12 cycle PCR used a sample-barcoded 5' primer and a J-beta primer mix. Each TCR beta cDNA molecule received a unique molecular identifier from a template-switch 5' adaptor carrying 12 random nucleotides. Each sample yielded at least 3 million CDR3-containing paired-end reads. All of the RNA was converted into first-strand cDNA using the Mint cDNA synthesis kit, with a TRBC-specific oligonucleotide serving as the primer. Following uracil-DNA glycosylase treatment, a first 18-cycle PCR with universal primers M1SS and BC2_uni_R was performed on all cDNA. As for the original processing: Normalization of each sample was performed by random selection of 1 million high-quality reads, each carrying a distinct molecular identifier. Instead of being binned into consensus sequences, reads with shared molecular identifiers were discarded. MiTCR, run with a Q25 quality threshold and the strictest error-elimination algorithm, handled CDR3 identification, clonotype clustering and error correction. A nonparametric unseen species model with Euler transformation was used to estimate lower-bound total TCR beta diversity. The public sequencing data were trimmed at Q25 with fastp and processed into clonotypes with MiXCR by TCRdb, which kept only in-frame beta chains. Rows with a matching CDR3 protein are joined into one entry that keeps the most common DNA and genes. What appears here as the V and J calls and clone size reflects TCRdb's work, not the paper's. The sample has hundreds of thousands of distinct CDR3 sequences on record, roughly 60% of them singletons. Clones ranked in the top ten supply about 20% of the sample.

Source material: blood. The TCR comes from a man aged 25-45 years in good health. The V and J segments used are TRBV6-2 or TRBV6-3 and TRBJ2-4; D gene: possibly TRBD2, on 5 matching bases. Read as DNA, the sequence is TGTGCCAGCACGCGAGGGTTACGATCTGTGGGAGACATTCAGTACTTC. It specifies CASTRGLRSVGDIQYF.